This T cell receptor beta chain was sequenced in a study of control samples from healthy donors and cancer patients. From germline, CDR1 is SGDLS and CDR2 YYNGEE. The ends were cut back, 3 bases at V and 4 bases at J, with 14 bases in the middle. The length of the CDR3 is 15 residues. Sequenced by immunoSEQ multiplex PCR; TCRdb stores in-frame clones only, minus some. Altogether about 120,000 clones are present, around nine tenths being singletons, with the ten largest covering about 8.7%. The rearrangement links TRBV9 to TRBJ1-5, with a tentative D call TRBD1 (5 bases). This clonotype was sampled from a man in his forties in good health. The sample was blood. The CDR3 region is CASSAHPGENQPQHF. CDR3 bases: TGTGCCAGCAGCGCTCACCCGGGGGAGAATCAGCCCCAGCATTTT.